This T cell receptor (beta chain) was captured by sequencing in a study of OX40 agonist ivuxolimab in advanced cancers. This CDR3 region has 13 residues. Trimming left V 4 bases short and J 2 bases short, with 9 bases between. In germline, CDR1 is SGHRS, CDR2 YFSETQ. Profiling relied on immunoSEQ multiplex PCR, and the TCRdb table lists in-frame clones only, not all of them. Of 75,000 to 80,000 clones listed, 70% to 90% are singletons. Autoimmune disease history or systemic immunosuppression was exclusionary. The clonotype comes from an adult with an advanced solid tumor such as melanoma, head and neck, liver or kidney cancer. Sequencing used CD4+ or CD8+ T cells sorted from blood, obtained in a trial of the OX40 agonist ivuxolimab. The chain combines TRBV5-1 with TRBJ1-2; D uncertain. The CDR3 loop is CASSLDGNYGYTF. CDR3 in DNA: TGCGCCAGCAGCCTGGACGGGAACTATGGCTACACCTTC.